The T cell receptor beta chain under discussion was sequenced for a study of blood T cells in healthy people across ages. Using a J-beta primer mix together with a sample-barcoded 5' primer, a second PCR was run for about 6 to 11 cycles. Unique molecular identifiers of 12 random nucleotides labeled each cDNA. Paired-end reads containing CDR3 totaled no fewer than 3 million for each sample. TCRdb redid the calling of the 5' RACE reads with MiXCR, one entry per CDR3 protein. The repertoire includes about 800,000 distinct CDR3 sequences, 58% of them detected once, and about 20% sits in the top ten. The germline gives CDR1 SGHRS, CDR2 YFSETQ. This CDR3 is built from 13 residues. V gave up 5 bases and J gave up 7 bases, with 13 bases separating them.

This clonotype was sampled from a man aged 25 to 45 in good health. The specimen was blood. The V and J genes are TRBV5-1 and TRBJ1-5; TRBD1 might be the D (6 bases). For the CDR3, the DNA is TGCGCCAGCAGTTCTGAGGGGGACCAGCCCCAGCATTTT. Translating it yields CASSSEGDQPQHF.